Given below is one TCR beta chain in context. This clone was counted at least ten times. Its antigen has not been determined. No base quality information exists; no much larger clone differs at one position. The sample belongs to a study of shared clonotypes between healthy human individuals (dated by TCRdb to 2019 to 2021). Study-level background: The cohort comprised a couple of women and a few men aged 18 to 49 years. To increase sequencing depth and limit assay-specific biases, different laboratories used diverse techniques to prepare libraries and sequence TCR repertoires. To estimate repertoire size and how much clonotype sharing occurs between individuals, the study deeply sequenced the blood TCR repertoires of roughly 5 healthy adults. Per donor, leukapheresis produced somewhere between about 0.94 and 9 billion PBMCs. General study outcomes and caveats: Because the study included a small number of donors, the genetic and exposure-history diversity represented was limited. Only blood was sampled, and tissue TCR repertoires likely differ from those in blood. Pairwise subsampling led to the expectation that sequencing depth would affect the degree of clonotype sharing among donors.

The donors were healthy, HIV-negative adults with no recently reported acute infections or vaccinations. Every donor was a Caucasian adult residing in Nashville, Tennessee, USA. For unsorted samples, 75 million to 90 million PBMCs were counted and genomic DNA was extracted with the QIAamp DNA Blood Mini kit. Blood was collected by leukapheresis, and PBMCs were isolated by Ficoll-Histopaque density gradient centrifugation and then cryopreserved in liquid nitrogen vapor phase. Inclusive of the bounding cysteine and phenylalanine, the CDR3 is 14 residues long. The kept DNA is CDR3 alone, 42 bases in frame from the first base. V and J lose 4 bases and 8 bases, and a span of 16 bases separates them. The germline V gene encodes CDR1 SGHRS and CDR2 YFSETQ. Using the deep immunoSEQ assay, multiplex PCR amplified TCR CDR3 regions from genomic DNA. Extracted genomic DNA from each cell subset was spread evenly across all wells of several immunoSEQ 96-well plates, with each plate serving as a replicate. For unsorted PBMC, each replicate PCR was loaded with 300 to 350 ng genomic DNA, equivalent to 25,000 to 35,000 T cell genomes. Unsorted PBMC genomic DNA was sequenced across ten immunoSEQ deep assay plates. Purified libraries were quantified with a Qubit 3.0 fluorometer, sized on a Bioanalyzer 2100, and re-quantified with the KAPA Library Quantification kit. Every immunoSEQ 96-well plate was sequenced on a separate single-read 150-cycle Illumina NextSeq 550 flow cell. In the original analysis: The immunoSEQ output contained only junctional sequences without quality scores, so filtering could not match that applied to full-length reads. Sequences were annotated with PyIR, a Python wrapper for IgBLAST v1.9, and V/J genes and CDR3 were assigned using IMGT germline references. Any read was removed if the V/J assignment was weak (E-value above 1e-6), the CDR3 was missing, or the read contained stop codons, out-of-frame junctions, or ambiguous translated residues. V3J clonotypes were defined by identical inferred V gene, J gene, and CDR3 amino acid sequence. Percentage overlap between repertoires was computed as shared unique clonotypes divided by the size of the smaller repertoire. Richness of each repertoire was evaluated using RTK rarefaction, the Chao1 estimator, and Recon v2.1 estimates of unobserved clonotypes. TCRdb limited this immuneACCESS table to in-frame rearrangements with V and J called. A share of clones is missing; checked studies link under half to unresolved V genes, and the rest is unexplained. For V, J and clone size, that table is used; D and trimming come from the DNA. For this sample there are hundreds of thousands of clones; over 60% appear just once. The ten largest clones capture around 12% of the sample.

The chain joins TRBV5-1 to TRBJ2-1; the D gene lacks a confident call. The TCR originated in a woman aged 40-49 years in good health. Some clones in this sample may be carry-over from other donors' samples. The sample consisted of PBMCs. CDR3 region: CASSRSGPIDEQFF. Here is the DNA: TGCGCCAGCAGCCGATCCGGGCCTATCGATGAGCAGTTCTTC.